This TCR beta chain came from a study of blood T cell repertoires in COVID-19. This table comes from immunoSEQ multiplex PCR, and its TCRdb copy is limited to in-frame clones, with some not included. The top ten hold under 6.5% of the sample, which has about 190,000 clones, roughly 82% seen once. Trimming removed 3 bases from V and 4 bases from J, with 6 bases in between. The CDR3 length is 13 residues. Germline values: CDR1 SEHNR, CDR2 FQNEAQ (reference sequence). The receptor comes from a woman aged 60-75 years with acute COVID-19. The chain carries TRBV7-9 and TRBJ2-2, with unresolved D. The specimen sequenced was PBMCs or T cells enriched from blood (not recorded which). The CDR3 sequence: CASSFSGTGELFF. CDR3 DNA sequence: TGTGCCAGCAGCTTCTCGGGCACCGGGGAGCTGTTTTTT.